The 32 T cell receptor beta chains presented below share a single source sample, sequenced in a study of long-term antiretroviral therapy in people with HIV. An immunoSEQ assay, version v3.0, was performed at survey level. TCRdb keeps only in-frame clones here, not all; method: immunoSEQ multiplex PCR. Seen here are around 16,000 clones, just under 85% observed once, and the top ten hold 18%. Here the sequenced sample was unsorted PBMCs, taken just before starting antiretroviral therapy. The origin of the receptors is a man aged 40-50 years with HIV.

CDR3 in amino acids: CASSLGTENTIYF. The CDR3 nucleotides are TGCGCCAGCAGCTTGGGAACAGAAAACACCATATATTTT. The J gene is TRBJ1-3, the V gene TRBV5-1; D call uncertain. The V gene lost 0 bases and the J gene lost 6 bases, with 7 bases spanning the gap. CDR3 length: 13 residues. The germline CDR1 and CDR2 sequences are SGHRS and YFSETQ.

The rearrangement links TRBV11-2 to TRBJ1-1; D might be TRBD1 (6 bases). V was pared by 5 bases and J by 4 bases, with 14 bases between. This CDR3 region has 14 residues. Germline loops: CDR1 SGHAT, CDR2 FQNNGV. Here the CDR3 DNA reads TGTGCCAGCAGCACCCAGGGGTCGAGCACTGAAGCTTTCTTT. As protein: CASSTQGSSTEAFF.

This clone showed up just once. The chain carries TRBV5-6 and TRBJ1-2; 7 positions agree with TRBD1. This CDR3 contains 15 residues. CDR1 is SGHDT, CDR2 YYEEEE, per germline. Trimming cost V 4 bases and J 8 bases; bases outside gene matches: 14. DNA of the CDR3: TGTGCCAGCAGCAACGGTCCAGGGGGGGCGCTCGGCTACACCTTC. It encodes CASSNGPGGALGYTF.

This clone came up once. The CDR3 DNA follows: TGTGCCAGCAGTGAGGATCCCAAGCAGGGCCCCCCCCCTTATGGCTACACCTTC. Its translation: CASSEDPKQGPPPYGYTF. The chain employs TRBV25-1 and TRBJ1-2, with D perhaps TRBD1 (5 bases). The germline V gene encodes CDR1 MGHDK and CDR2 SYGVNS. Trimming stripped 3 bases from V and 5 bases from J, with 25 bases between. This CDR3 comprises 18 residues.

CDR3: CASSPTGGTHLGYTF. The CDR3 DNA reads TGTGCCAGCAGCCCCACGGGTGGGACGCACCTTGGCTACACCTTC. The chain combines TRBV7-8 with TRBJ1-2, with TRBD1 as a possible D gene (5 bases). Germline V gene data show CDR1 as SGHVS and CDR2 as FQNEAQ. Trimming took 5 bases from V and 7 from J, leaving 20 bases between them. The CDR3 spans 15 residues.

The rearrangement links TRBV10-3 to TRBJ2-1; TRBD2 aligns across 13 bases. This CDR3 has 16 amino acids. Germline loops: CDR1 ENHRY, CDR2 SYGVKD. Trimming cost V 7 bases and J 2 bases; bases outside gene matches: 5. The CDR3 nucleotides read TGTGCCATCAAATGGACTAGCGGGAGTCCCTACAATGAGCAGTTCTTC. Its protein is CAIKWTSGSPYNEQFF.

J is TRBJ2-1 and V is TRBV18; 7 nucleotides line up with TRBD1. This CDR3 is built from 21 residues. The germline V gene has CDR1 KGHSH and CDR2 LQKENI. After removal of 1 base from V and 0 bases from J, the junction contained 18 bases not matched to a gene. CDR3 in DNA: TGTGCCAGCTCACCACGAACCCCCGACAGGGTTTCTACTAGCTCCTACAATGAGCAGTTCTTC. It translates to CASSPRTPDRVSTSSYNEQFF.

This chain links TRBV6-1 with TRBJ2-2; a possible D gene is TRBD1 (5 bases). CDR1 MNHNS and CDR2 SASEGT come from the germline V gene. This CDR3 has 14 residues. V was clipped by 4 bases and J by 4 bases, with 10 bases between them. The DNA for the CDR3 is TGTGCCAGCAGTGCCCGGACAATCACCGGGGAGCTGTTTTTT. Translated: CASSARTITGELFF.

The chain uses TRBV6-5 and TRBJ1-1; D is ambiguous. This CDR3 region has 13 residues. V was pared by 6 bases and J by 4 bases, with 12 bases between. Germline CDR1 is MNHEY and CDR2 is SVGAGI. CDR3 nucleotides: TGTGCCAGCAGGTCAACGGACGGCACTGAAGCTTTCTTT. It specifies CASRSTDGTEAFF.

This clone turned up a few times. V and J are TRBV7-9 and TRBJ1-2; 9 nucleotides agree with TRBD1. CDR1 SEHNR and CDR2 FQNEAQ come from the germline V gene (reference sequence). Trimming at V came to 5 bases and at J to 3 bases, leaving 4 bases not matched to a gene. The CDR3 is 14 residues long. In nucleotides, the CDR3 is TGTGCCAGCAGCCAGGGACAGGGTGACTATGGCTACACCTTC. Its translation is CASSQGQGDYGYTF.

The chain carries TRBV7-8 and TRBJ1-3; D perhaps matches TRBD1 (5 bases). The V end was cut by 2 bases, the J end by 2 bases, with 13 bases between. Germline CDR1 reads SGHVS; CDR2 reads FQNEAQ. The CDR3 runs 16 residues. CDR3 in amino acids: CASSLNQGLAGNTIYF. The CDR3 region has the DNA TGTGCCAGCAGCTTAAACCAGGGACTGGCTGGAAACACCATATATTTT.

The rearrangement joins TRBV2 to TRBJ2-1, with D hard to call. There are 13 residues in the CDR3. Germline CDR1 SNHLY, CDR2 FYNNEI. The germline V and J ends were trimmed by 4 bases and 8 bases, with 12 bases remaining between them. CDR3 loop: CASSGQVEDEQFF. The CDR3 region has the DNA TGTGCCAGCAGTGGGCAGGTCGAGGATGAGCAGTTCTTC.

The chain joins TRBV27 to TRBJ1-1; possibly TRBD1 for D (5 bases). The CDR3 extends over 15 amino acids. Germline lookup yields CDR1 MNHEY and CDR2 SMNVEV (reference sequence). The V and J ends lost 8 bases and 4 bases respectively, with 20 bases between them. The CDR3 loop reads CASAEEGSLGTEAFF. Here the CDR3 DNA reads TGTGCCAGCGCGGAGGAGGGGTCCCTCGGCACTGAAGCTTTCTTT.

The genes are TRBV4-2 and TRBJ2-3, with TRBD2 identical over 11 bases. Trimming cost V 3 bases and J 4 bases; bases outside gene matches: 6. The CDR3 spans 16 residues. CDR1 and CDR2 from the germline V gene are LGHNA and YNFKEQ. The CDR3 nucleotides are TGTGCCAGCAGCCAGGAAACTAGCGGGGGAGCAGATACGCAGTATTTT. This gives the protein CASSQETSGGADTQYF.

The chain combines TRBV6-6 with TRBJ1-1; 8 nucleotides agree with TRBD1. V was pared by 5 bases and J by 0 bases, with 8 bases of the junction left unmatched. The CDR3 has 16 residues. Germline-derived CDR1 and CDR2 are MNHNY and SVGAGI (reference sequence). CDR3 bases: TGTGCCAGCAGTCACTACCGGACAGGGTTGAACACTGAAGCTTTCTTT. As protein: CASSHYRTGLNTEAFF.

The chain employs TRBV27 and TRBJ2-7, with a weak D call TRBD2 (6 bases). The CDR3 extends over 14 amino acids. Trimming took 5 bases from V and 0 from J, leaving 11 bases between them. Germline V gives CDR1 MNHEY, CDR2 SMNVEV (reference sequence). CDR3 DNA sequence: TGTGCCAGCAGTGGGGTGGAGGGCTCCTACGAGCAGTACTTC. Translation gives CASSGVEGSYEQYF.

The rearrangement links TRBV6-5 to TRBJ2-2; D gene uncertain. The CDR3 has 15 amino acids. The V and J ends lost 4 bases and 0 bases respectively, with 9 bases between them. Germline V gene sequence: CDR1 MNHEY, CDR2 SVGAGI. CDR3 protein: CASSSSTANTGELFF. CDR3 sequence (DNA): TGTGCCAGCAGTTCCTCCACCGCGAACACCGGGGAGCTGTTTTTT.

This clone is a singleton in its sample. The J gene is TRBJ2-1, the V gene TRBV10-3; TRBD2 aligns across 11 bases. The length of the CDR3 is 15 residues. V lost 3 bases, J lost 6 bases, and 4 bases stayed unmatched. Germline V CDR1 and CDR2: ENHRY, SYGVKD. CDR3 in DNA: TGTGCCATCAGTGATGAGGGGACTAGCGGCAATGAGCAGTTCTTC. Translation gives CAISDEGTSGNEQFF.

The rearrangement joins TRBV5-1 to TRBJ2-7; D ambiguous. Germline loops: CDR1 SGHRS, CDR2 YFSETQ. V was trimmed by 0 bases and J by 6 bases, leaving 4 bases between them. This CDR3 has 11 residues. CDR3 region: CASSLGLEQYF. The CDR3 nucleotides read TGCGCCAGCAGCTTGGGGCTCGAGCAGTACTTC.

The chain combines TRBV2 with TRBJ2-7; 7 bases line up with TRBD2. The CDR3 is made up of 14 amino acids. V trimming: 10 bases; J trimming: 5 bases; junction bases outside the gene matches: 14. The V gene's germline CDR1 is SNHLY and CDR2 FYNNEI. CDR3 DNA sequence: TGTGCCAACGGGGTCGGGCGGGAGAAAAACGAGCAGTACTTC. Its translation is CANGVGREKNEQYF. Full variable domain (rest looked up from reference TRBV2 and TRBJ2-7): EPEVTQTPSHQVTQMGQEVILRCVPISNHLYFYWYRQILGQKVEFLVSFYNNEISEKSEIFDDQFSVERPDGSNFTLKIRSTKLEDSAMYFCANGVGREKNEQYFGPGTRLTVT.

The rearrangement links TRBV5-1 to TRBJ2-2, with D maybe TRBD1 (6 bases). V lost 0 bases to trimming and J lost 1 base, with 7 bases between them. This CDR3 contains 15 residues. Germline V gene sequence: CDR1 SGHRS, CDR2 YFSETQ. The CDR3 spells CASSLGRGNTGELFF. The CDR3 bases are TGCGCCAGCAGCTTGGGCAGGGGGAACACCGGGGAGCTGTTTTTT. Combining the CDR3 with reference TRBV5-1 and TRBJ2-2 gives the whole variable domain KAGVTQTPRYLIKTRGQQVTLSCSPISGHRSVSWYQQTPGQGLQFLFEYFSETQRNKGNFPGRFSGRQFSNSRSEMNVSTLELGDSALYLCASSLGRGNTGELFFGEGSRLTVL.

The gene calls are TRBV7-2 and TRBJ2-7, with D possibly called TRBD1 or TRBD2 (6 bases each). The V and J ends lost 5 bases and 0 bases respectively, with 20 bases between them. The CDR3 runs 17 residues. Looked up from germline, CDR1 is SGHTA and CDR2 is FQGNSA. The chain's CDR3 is CASSLPVGGRVSYEQYF. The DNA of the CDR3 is TGTGCCAGCAGCCTCCCGGTCGGGGGCCGCGTCTCCTACGAGCAGTACTTC.

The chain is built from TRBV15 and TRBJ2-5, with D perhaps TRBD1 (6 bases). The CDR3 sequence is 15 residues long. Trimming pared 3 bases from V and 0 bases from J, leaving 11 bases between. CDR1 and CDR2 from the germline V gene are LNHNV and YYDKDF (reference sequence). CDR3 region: CATSSGQHDQETQYF. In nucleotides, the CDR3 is TGTGCCACCAGCAGTGGACAGCACGACCAAGAGACCCAGTACTTC.

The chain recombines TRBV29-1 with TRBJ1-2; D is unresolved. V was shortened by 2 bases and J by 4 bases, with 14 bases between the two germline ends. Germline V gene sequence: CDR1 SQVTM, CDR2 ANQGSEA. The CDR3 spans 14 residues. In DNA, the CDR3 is TGCAGCGTTGAACTGGTTGTTGTCGGCTATGGCTACACCTTC. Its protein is CSVELVVVGYGYTF.

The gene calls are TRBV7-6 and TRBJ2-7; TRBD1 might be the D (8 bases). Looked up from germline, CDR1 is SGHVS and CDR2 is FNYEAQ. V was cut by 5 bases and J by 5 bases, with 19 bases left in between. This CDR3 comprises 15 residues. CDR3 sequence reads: CASSPPDREGDEQYF. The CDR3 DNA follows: TGTGCCAGCAGCCCCCCGGACAGGGAGGGGGACGAGCAGTACTTC. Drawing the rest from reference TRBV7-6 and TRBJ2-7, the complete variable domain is GAGVSQSPRYKVTKRGQDVALRCDPISGHVSLYWYRQALGQGPEFLTYFNYEAQQDKSGLPNDRFSAERPEGSISTLTIQRTEQRDSAMYRCASSPPDREGDEQYFGPGTRLTVT.

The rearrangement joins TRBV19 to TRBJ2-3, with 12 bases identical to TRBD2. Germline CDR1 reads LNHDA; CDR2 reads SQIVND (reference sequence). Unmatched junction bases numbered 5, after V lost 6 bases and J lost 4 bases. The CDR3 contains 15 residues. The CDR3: CASSLGLAGSDTQYF. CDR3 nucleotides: TGTGCCAGTAGCCTAGGACTAGCGGGATCAGATACGCAGTATTTT.

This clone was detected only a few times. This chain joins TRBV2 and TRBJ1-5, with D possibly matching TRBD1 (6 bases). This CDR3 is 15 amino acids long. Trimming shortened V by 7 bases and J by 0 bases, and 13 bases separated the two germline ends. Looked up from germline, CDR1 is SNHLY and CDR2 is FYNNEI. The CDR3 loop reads CASTVDSYSNQPQHF. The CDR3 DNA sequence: TGTGCCAGCACCGTGGACAGTTATAGCAATCAGCCCCAGCATTTT. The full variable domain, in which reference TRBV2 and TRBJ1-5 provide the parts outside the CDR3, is EPEVTQTPSHQVTQMGQEVILRCVPISNHLYFYWYRQILGQKVEFLVSFYNNEISEKSEIFDDQFSVERPDGSNFTLKIRSTKLEDSAMYFCASTVDSYSNQPQHFGDGTRLSIL.

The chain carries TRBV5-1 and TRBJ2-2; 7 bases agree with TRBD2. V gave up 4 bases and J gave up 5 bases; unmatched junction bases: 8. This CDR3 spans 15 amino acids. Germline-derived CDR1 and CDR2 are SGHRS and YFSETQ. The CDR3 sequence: CASSDQAGRTGELFF. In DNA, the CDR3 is TGCGCCAGCAGCGATCAAGCGGGAAGGACCGGGGAGCTGTTTTTT.

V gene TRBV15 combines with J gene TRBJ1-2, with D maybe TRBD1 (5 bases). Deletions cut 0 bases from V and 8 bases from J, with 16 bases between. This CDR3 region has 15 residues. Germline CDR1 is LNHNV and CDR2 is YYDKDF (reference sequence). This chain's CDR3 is CATSRDPQGGEGYTF. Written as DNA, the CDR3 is TGTGCCACCAGCAGAGATCCTCAGGGTGGGGAGGGCTACACCTTC.

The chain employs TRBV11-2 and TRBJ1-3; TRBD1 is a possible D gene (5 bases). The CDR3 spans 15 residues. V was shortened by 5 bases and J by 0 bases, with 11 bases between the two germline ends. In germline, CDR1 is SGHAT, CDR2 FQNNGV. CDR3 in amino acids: CASSHTGDSGNTIYF. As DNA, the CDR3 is TGTGCCAGCAGCCATACAGGCGACTCTGGAAACACCATATATTTT.

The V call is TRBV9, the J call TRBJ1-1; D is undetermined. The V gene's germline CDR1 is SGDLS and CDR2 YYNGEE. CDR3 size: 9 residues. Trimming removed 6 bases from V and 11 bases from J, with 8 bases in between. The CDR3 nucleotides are TGTGCCAGCACCCCGGAGGCTTTCTTT. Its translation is CASTPEAFF.

CDR3 sequence (DNA): TGTGCCAGCAGCTTAATCGGACAGGGGTCTGGAAACACCATATATTTT. This codes for CASSLIGQGSGNTIYF. The V and J genes are TRBV13 and TRBJ1-3, with 9 nucleotides matching TRBD1. J lost 1 base, V lost 2 bases, and 3 bases had no gene match. CDR3 length: 16 amino acids. CDR1 is PRHDT and CDR2 is FYEKMQ in the germline V gene (reference sequence).